A selection of T cell receptor beta chains follows, all from one sample in a study of OX40 agonist ivuxolimab in advanced cancers. Repertoires were generated with immunoSEQ multiplex PCR, while TCRdb's copy carries only in-frame clones and drops some. The sample consists of some 70,000 clones, roughly 90% of them appearing once. Sample: CD4+ or CD8+ T cells sorted from blood, taken in a trial of the OX40 agonist ivuxolimab. These receptors were obtained from an adult with an advanced solid tumor such as melanoma, head and neck, liver or kidney cancer. Both conserved end residues are part of each CDR3. The order of the fields is clone size, V gene, J gene, D gene, CDR3 protein, CDR3 DNA. A D gene is named only where the DNA matches it firmly. Part of the rows lack a size; the others show once, few, many or a class for expanded clones.

-	TRBV7-3	TRBJ2-2	-	CASSSPGNTGELFF	TGTGCCAGCAGCTCCCCGGGAAACACCGGGGAGCTGTTTTTT
-	TRBV5-1	TRBJ2-7	-	CASSLAPPEGEQYF	TGCGCCAGCAGCTTGGCGCCCCCGGAAGGCGAGCAGTACTTC
-	TRBV6-5	TRBJ1-4	TRBD1	CASIGQEKNEKLFF	TGTGCCAGCATTGGACAGGAAAAGAATGAAAAACTGTTTTTT
-	TRBV7-2	TRBJ2-1	TRBD2	CASSLNSGVAYNEQFF	TGTGCCAGCAGCTTAAATAGCGGGGTGGCCTACAATGAGCAGTTCTTC
-	TRBV7-8	TRBJ2-2	TRBD2	CASSQRGGYTGELFF	TGTGCCAGCAGTCAAAGGGGAGGGTACACCGGGGAGCTGTTTTTT
-	TRBV5-1	TRBJ1-1	-	CASSFITVNTEAFF	TGCGCCAGCAGCTTCATCACGGTGAACACTGAAGCTTTCTTT
-	TRBV2	TRBJ1-5	-	CASTATGLGQPQHF	TGTGCCAGCACTGCGACGGGCCTGGGTCAGCCCCAGCATTTT
-	TRBV5-1	TRBJ2-7	TRBD1	CASSPTGVETYEQYF	TGCGCCAGCAGCCCGACAGGGGTGGAGACCTACGAGCAGTACTTC
-	TRBV19	TRBJ2-7	-	CASTMGTQGSYEQYF	TGTGCCAGTACCATGGGGACTCAGGGGAGCTACGAGCAGTACTTC
once	TRBV4-3	TRBJ2-7	-	CASSQEPVRGEQYF	TGCGCCAGCAGCCAGGAACCTGTTCGGGGGGAGCAGTACTTC
-	TRBV25-1	TRBJ2-5	-	CASSESKGPVAQYF	TGTGCCAGCAGTGAATCGAAGGGTCCCGTCGCCCAGTACTTC
-	TRBV7-3	TRBJ2-3	TRBD2	CASRREGTKIDTQYF	TGTGCCAGCAGACGCGAGGGGACTAAAATAGATACGCAGTATTTT
-	TRBV19	TRBJ2-1	TRBD2	CASRPGTSGSGTYNEQFF	TGTGCCAGTAGACCCGGGACTAGCGGGAGCGGGACCTACAATGAGCAGTTCTTC
once	TRBV4-1	TRBJ1-1	-	CASSQANGPINTEAFF	TGCGCCAGCAGCCAAGCCAATGGACCGATAAACACTGAAGCTTTCTTT
-	TRBV18	TRBJ1-1	-	CASSPLQGKTEAFF	TGTGCCAGCTCACCCCTCCAGGGGAAGACTGAAGCTTTCTTT
-	TRBV30	TRBJ2-7	TRBD2	CAWSTSGRAGEQYF	TGTGCCTGGAGTACTAGCGGGAGGGCGGGTGAGCAGTACTTC
-	TRBV7-8	TRBJ2-3	-	CASSLLITYSTDAQYF	TGTGCCAGCAGCCTACTCATTACGTACAGCACAGATGCGCAGTATTTT
-	TRBV28	TRBJ1-5	-	CASSLYETNQPQHF	TGTGCCAGCAGCCTATATGAGACCAATCAGCCCCAGCATTTT
-	TRBV6-5	TRBJ1-5	TRBD1	CASRTTGGNNQPQHF	TGTGCCAGCAGAACGACAGGGGGTAACAATCAGCCCCAGCATTTT
-	TRBV7-2	TRBJ2-2	-	CASSQERELFF	TGTGCCAGCAGCCAGGAGCGGGAGCTGTTTTTT
-	TRBV5-5	TRBJ1-2	TRBD1	CASSLIGQGPGGYTF	TGTGCCAGCAGCTTGATAGGACAGGGACCCGGTGGCTACACCTTC
-	TRBV7-8	TRBJ2-3	TRBD2	CASSRAGRGEQYF	TGTGCCAGCAGCCGAGCGGGACGAGGAGAGCAGTATTTT
-	TRBV11-2	TRBJ2-5	-	CASSKRQGGETQYF	TGTGCCAGCAGCAAAAGACAGGGAGGAGAGACCCAGTACTTC
-	TRBV5-1	TRBJ2-7	TRBD2	CASSLRATSGSVYEQYF	TGCGCCAGCAGCCTTAGGGCTACTAGCGGGAGCGTCTACGAGCAGTACTTC
-	TRBV28	TRBJ2-7	-	CASSSGTPSYEQYF	TGTGCCAGCAGTTCCGGGACACCCTCCTACGAGCAGTACTTC
-	TRBV29-1	TRBJ1-3	-	CSVASGRNSGNTIYF	TGCAGCGTTGCCTCGGGCAGGAACTCTGGAAACACCATATATTTT
-	TRBV6-5	TRBJ2-2	TRBD1	CASSYSADRGAGELFF	TGTGCCAGCAGTTACTCGGCGGACAGGGGGGCCGGGGAGCTGTTTTTT
-	TRBV7-8	TRBJ2-5	-	CASRYGTVGQETQYF	TGTGCCAGCCGCTACGGGACGGTCGGACAAGAGACCCAGTACTTC
-	TRBV7-3	TRBJ1-2	-	CASSLTSARPERGLYGYTF	TGTGCCAGCAGCTTAACGTCCGCCCGACCTGAACGGGGGCTTTATGGCTACACCTTC
-	TRBV7-2	TRBJ1-2	TRBD1	CASSLAAGGMYGYTF	TGTGCCAGCAGCTTAGCGGCAGGGGGAATGTATGGCTACACCTTC
-	TRBV28	TRBJ2-5	-	CASSLLTAETQYF	TGTGCCAGCAGTTTATTGACAGCAGAGACCCAGTACTTC
few	TRBV25-1	TRBJ2-1	-	CASSEQGFGTQFF	TGTGCCAGCAGTGAGCAGGGATTCGGGACCCAGTTCTTC
-	TRBV7-9	TRBJ1-4	-	CASSLWAGTTNEKLFF	TGTGCCAGCAGCTTATGGGCAGGGACAACTAATGAAAAACTGTTTTTT